Shown below are 14 T cell receptor beta chains from a single sample sequenced in a study of beta chain features in type 1 diabetes. These TCRs' antigens remain unknown. Study conclusions and caveats: TCRB CDR3s from Type 1 diabetes patients were moderately but significantly shorter in all four CD4+ subsets.

Expressed TCRB transcripts were sequenced after all isolated RNA was converted to cDNA. Only in-frame clones appear in the TCRdb table, and some are missing; sequencing was by immunoSEQ multiplex PCR. The table has about 260,000 clones, 20% to 25% seen once. The source material was naive CD4+ T cells from blood. The receptors stem from a woman under 40 with type 1 diabetes.

This clone was seen only a few times. V usage is TRBV4-1 and J usage is TRBJ2-1, with 9 bases matching TRBD2. Germline V gene sequence: CDR1 MGHRA, CDR2 YSYEKL. The CDR3 is made up of 16 amino acids. V was clipped by 1 base and J by 9 bases; unmatched bases: 10. The CDR3, as DNA: TGCGCCAGCAGCCAAGTAGGTAGCGGGAGAGCTTTTGAGCAGTTCTTC. Translating it yields CASSQVGSGRAFEQFF.

The table lists this clone with a few counts. The rearrangement uses TRBV7-2 and TRBJ2-7; D ambiguous. V was trimmed by 5 bases and J by 5 bases, leaving 10 bases between them. The CDR3 covers 12 residues. Germline V CDR1 and CDR2: SGHTA, FQGNSA. The DNA for the CDR3 is TGTGCCAGCAGCACATACATGCACGAGCAGTACTTC. It is translated as CASSTYMHEQYF.

Only a few counts were recorded for this clone. The chain combines TRBV28 with TRBJ1-2; no clear D. V lost 5 bases and J lost 4, with 5 bases in between. The CDR3 is 11 residues long. From germline, CDR1 is MDHEN and CDR2 SYDVKM. The CDR3 DNA follows: TGTGCCAGCAGTCGTCCCTATGGCTACACCTTC. Its protein is CASSRPYGYTF.

The V call is TRBV20-1, the J call TRBJ1-1, with D uncertain. CDR1 DFQATT and CDR2 SNEGSKA come from the germline V gene (reference sequence). The CDR3 is 11 amino acids. V lost 3 bases to trimming and J lost 10 bases, with 12 bases between them. CDR3 sequence: CSASRVRRAFF. Here the CDR3 DNA reads TGCAGTGCTAGTCGGGTTCGGCGAGCTTTCTTT.

The genes are TRBV18 and TRBJ1-1; D is possibly TRBD1 (5 bases). V was pared by 7 bases and J by 7 bases, with 13 bases between. Germline CDR1 and CDR2: KGHSH and LQKENI. The CDR3 extends over 12 amino acids. CDR3 region: CASFETVHEAFF. The CDR3, as DNA: TGTGCCAGCTTCGAGACAGTTCATGAAGCTTTCTTT.

This clone was found a few times. The chain couples TRBV5-1 to TRBJ2-2; D ambiguous. The germline V gene encodes CDR1 SGHRS and CDR2 YFSETQ. The CDR3 is 15 amino acids. V gave up 5 bases and J gave up 1 base, with 12 bases separating them. This chain's CDR3 is CASSLLAQNTGELFF. The CDR3 coding sequence is TGCGCCAGCAGTTTATTAGCACAGAACACCGGGGAGCTGTTTTTT.

The rearrangement links TRBV9 to TRBJ2-1; D perhaps matches TRBD1 (5 bases). Germline loops: CDR1 SGDLS, CDR2 YYNGEE. V was trimmed by 3 bases and J by 1 base, leaving 11 bases between them. CDR3 length: 15 amino acids. The CDR3 region is CASSAGGASYNEQFF. CDR3 nucleotides: TGTGCCAGCAGCGCCGGTGGGGCTTCCTACAATGAGCAGTTCTTC.

CDR3 sequence reads: CASSLPTYGYTF. Written as DNA, the CDR3 is TGTGCCAGCAGCTTACCGACATATGGCTACACCTTC. This sequence joins TRBV5-6 and TRBJ1-2; D not resolved. From germline, CDR1 is SGHDT and CDR2 YYEEEE. This CDR3 is built from 12 residues. Trimming left V 2 bases short and J 5 bases short, with 7 bases between.

This clone was found a few times. The chain uses TRBV5-4 and TRBJ2-7; D possibly corresponds to TRBD2 (6 bases). This CDR3 region has 14 residues. V was pared by 2 bases and J by 5 bases, with 14 bases between. Germline CDR1 and CDR2: SGHNT and YYREEE (reference sequence). CDR3 sequence: CASSFGLAIHEQYF. Here the CDR3 DNA reads TGTGCCAGCAGCTTTGGCCTAGCGATACACGAGCAGTACTTC.

The chain has TRBV5-1 and TRBJ1-1; possibly TRBD1 for D (5 bases). Germline CDR1 SGHRS, CDR2 YFSETQ. The length of the CDR3 is 15 residues. V lost 4 bases and J lost 1, with 14 bases in between. CDR3 sequence: CASSRGGSPNTEAFF. As DNA, the CDR3 is TGCGCCAGCAGCCGGGGGGGGAGTCCGAACACTGAAGCTTTCTTT.

Only a few counts were recorded for this clone. The gene calls are TRBV9 and TRBJ2-1; 10 bases match TRBD2. The CDR3 covers 16 residues. J lost 8 bases, V lost 0 bases, and 8 bases had no gene match. CDR1 SGDLS and CDR2 YYNGEE come from the germline V gene. The CDR3: CASSVATLAGVDEQFF. DNA for the CDR3: TGTGCCAGCAGCGTAGCTACCCTAGCGGGAGTCGATGAGCAGTTCTTC.

This chain connects TRBV7-3 to TRBJ1-5, with D maybe TRBD1 (5 bases). Germline lookup yields CDR1 SGHTA and CDR2 FQGTGA. CDR3 size: 15 residues. Trimming left V 0 bases short and J 7 bases short, with 13 bases between. CDR3 nucleotide sequence: TGTGCCAGCAGCTTAACGGCAGGGCTGGGGCAGCCCCAGCATTTT. This encodes CASSLTAGLGQPQHF.

This chain joins TRBV5-4 and TRBJ1-2; a weak D match, TRBD1 (6 bases). The CDR3 is made up of 14 amino acids. Trimming removed 0 bases from V and 6 bases from J, with 12 bases in between. Germline CDR1 and CDR2: SGHNT and YYREEE (reference sequence). Here the CDR3 DNA reads TGTGCCAGCAGCTTGGGACAGGCCTGGGATGGCTACACCTTC. Amino acid sequence: CASSLGQAWDGYTF.

The sample holds a few counts of this clone. V usage is TRBV29-1 and J usage is TRBJ1-1; 7 bases are shared with TRBD1. The CDR3 runs to 13 residues. Germline values: CDR1 SQVTM, CDR2 ANQGSEA. After removal of 7 bases from V and 1 base from J, the junction contained 6 bases not matched to a gene. The DNA for the CDR3 is TGCAGCGCGGGCCGGACAGGGAACACTGAAGCTTTCTTT. This codes for CSAGRTGNTEAFF. The whole variable domain, remainder taken from reference TRBV29-1 and TRBJ1-1, is SAVISQKPSRDICQRGTSLTIQCQVDSQVTMMFWYRQQPGQSLTLIATANQGSEATYESGFVIDKFPISRPNLTFSTLTVSNMSPEDSSIYLCSAGRTGNTEAFFGQGTRLTVV.